The 18 T cell receptor beta chains below were found in one sample sequenced in a study of T cells after posttransplantation cyclophosphamide. Sequencing used immunoSEQ multiplex PCR; TCRdb keeps in-frame clones, though not all of them. The sample contains around 47,000 clones, approximately 94% of which appear only once. The sample comprised PBMCs. The receptors shown here come from a woman aged 30 to 39 in good health and a related stem cell transplant donor.

V gene TRBV6-1 combines with J gene TRBJ2-2, with D tentatively TRBD2 (5 bases). In germline, CDR1 is MNHNS, CDR2 SASEGT. This CDR3 has 14 amino acids. V was trimmed by 7 bases and J by 2 bases, leaving 11 bases between them. The CDR3 sequence is CASKSGPNTGELFF. In DNA form, the CDR3 reads TGTGCCAGCAAGAGCGGACCCAACACCGGGGAGCTGTTTTTT.

This chain uses TRBV10-1 with TRBJ2-3; 8 bases are shared with TRBD1. Germline V lookup: CDR1 WNHNN, CDR2 SYGVQD (reference sequence). Trimming at V came to 6 bases and at J to 1 base, leaving 6 bases not matched to a gene. The CDR3 loop spans 15 amino acids. The CDR3 nucleotides are TGCGCCAGCAGCCGACAGGGGACAGGCACAGATACGCAGTATTTT. Protein sequence: CASSRQGTGTDTQYF.

This clone is a singleton in its sample. The rearrangement joins TRBV6-5 to TRBJ1-6; D remains ambiguous. Deletions cut 2 bases from V and 7 bases from J, with 9 bases between. The CDR3 is 14 amino acids. The germline V gene has CDR1 MNHEY and CDR2 SVGAGI. The CDR3 region has the DNA TGTGCCAGCAGTTACCGGCGGGAGAATTCACCCCTCCACTTT. Amino acids: CASSYRRENSPLHF.

V gene TRBV9 combines with J gene TRBJ2-2, with D hard to call. V was pared by 0 bases and J by 1 base, with 4 bases between. The CDR3 has 14 residues. Germline CDR1 SGDLS, CDR2 YYNGEE. The CDR3 region has the DNA TGTGCCAGCAGCGTAGTCCAGAACACCGGGGAGCTGTTTTTT. Its translation: CASSVVQNTGELFF.

The V and J genes are TRBV2 and TRBJ1-1, with D uncertain. The germline gives CDR1 SNHLY, CDR2 FYNNEI. This CDR3 comprises 11 residues. V was cut by 11 bases and J by 0 bases, with 7 bases left in between. In nucleotides, the CDR3 is TGTGCCGGAGGGTTGAACACTGAAGCTTTCTTT. Its protein is CAGGLNTEAFF. Combining the CDR3 with reference TRBV2 and TRBJ1-1 gives the whole variable domain EPEVTQTPSHQVTQMGQEVILRCVPISNHLYFYWYRQILGQKVEFLVSFYNNEISEKSEIFDDQFSVERPDGSNFTLKIRSTKLEDSAMYFCAGGLNTEAFFGQGTRLTVV.

The chain is built from TRBV5-5 and TRBJ2-7, with 10 bases fitting TRBD1. CDR1 and CDR2 from the germline V gene are SGHKS and YYEKEE (reference sequence). The V segment lost 4 bases and the J segment 2 bases; nucleotides outside the gene matches: 3. The length of the CDR3 is 14 residues. The DNA of the CDR3 is TGTGCCAGCAGCCCAGACAGGGGGCCCTACGAGCAGTACTTC. Its translation: CASSPDRGPYEQYF.

A remark on this clone: In the same sample, other DNA sequences code for this CDR3. V and J are TRBV4-1 and TRBJ1-5, with TRBD1 identical over 9 bases. Germline values: CDR1 MGHRA, CDR2 YSYEKL. The CDR3 is 15 residues long. J lost 10 bases, V lost 3 bases, and 10 bases had no gene match. CDR3 sequence: CASSQRDRATQPQHF. The CDR3 DNA sequence: TGCGCCAGCAGCCAGAGGGACAGGGCCACTCAACCCCAGCATTTT.

The chain employs TRBV6-5 and TRBJ1-4; possibly TRBD1 for D (6 bases). The CDR3 is made up of 14 amino acids. V lost 5 bases, J lost 4 bases, and 11 bases lay in between. Germline CDR1 is MNHEY and CDR2 is SVGAGI. The chain's CDR3 is CASSRGRINEKLFF. The CDR3 DNA reads as TGTGCCAGCAGTAGGGGGAGAATTAATGAAAAACTGTTTTTT.

This clone is a singleton in its sample. The rearrangement uses TRBV30 and TRBJ1-1; a weak D match, TRBD1 (5 bases). V was cut by 5 bases and J by 0 bases, with 13 bases left in between. CDR3 length: 14 amino acids. The germline V gene has CDR1 GTSNPN and CDR2 SVGIG (reference sequence). The CDR3 DNA reads as TGTGCCTGGTTTACCGGACACTTGAACACTGAAGCTTTCTTT. Protein sequence: CAWFTGHLNTEAFF. The full variable domain, completed using reference TRBV30 and TRBJ1-1, is SQTIHQWPATLVQPVGSPLSLECTVEGTSNPNLYWYRQAAGRGLQLLFYSVGIGQISSEVPQNLSASRPQDRQFILSSKKLLLSDSGFYLCAWFTGHLNTEAFFGQGTRLTVV.

The rearrangement uses TRBV9 and TRBJ1-5; D may be TRBD1 (6 bases). This CDR3 is 15 amino acids long. Trimming shortened V by 3 bases and J by 3 bases, and 13 bases separated the two germline ends. CDR1 SGDLS and CDR2 YYNGEE come from the germline V gene. The CDR3 loop reads CASSASTGFNQPQHF. CDR3 in DNA: TGTGCCAGCAGCGCCTCAACAGGGTTCAATCAGCCCCAGCATTTT. The variable domain in full, completed from reference TRBV9 and TRBJ1-5, reads DSGVTQTPKHLITATGQRVTLRCSPRSGDLSVYWYQQSLDQGLQFLIQYYNGEERAKGNILERFSAQQFPDLHSELNLSSLELGDSALYFCASSASTGFNQPQHFGDGTRLSIL.

Note on this clone: A junction boundary mismatches the germline segment, possibly from a read error. Other DNA sequences in this sample translate to the same CDR3. The genes are TRBV30 and TRBJ1-3; TRBD1 is a possible D gene (5 bases). The CDR3 runs 15 residues. CDR1 and CDR2 (germline): GTSNPN, SVGIG (reference sequence). The CDR3 loop reads CAWSTGTAGRNTIYF. Written as DNA, the CDR3 is TGCGCCTGGAGTACGGGTACGGCAGGGAGAAACACCATATATTTT.

The table lists this clone with a count of one. The chain joins TRBV11-2 to TRBJ2-5; TRBD1 is a possible D gene (6 bases). This CDR3 contains 16 residues. Germline-derived CDR1 and CDR2 are SGHAT and FQNNGV. V was pared by 1 base and J by 1 base, with 13 bases between. DNA of the CDR3: TGTGCCAGCAGCTTAGGGGGGCTTGGGCCCCAAGAGACCCAGTACTTC. This codes for CASSLGGLGPQETQYF.

CDR3 amino acids: CASSPSTRAEAFF. The DNA of the CDR3 is TGTGCCAGCTCACCCTCCACGCGAGCGGAAGCTTTCTTT. The chain has TRBV18 and TRBJ1-1; D is unclear. The CDR3 has 13 amino acids. Germline V CDR1 and CDR2: KGHSH, LQKENI. Between the trimmed V and J ends, which lost 3 bases and 8 bases, there was a span of 13 bases.

The J gene is TRBJ1-1, the V gene TRBV18; 7 bases line up with TRBD1. The V gene's germline CDR1 is KGHSH and CDR2 LQKENI. The V segment lost 2 bases and the J segment 3 bases; nucleotides outside the gene matches: 6. CDR3 length: 15 residues. The CDR3 coding sequence is TGTGCCAGCTCACCATCTAACAGGGGCGACACTGAAGCTTTCTTT. This sequence encodes CASSPSNRGDTEAFF.

This clone was detected only once. V usage is TRBV4-1 and J usage is TRBJ1-5; a possible D gene is TRBD1 (5 bases). V dropped 3 bases and J dropped 0 bases, with 15 bases sitting between them. The CDR3 runs to 17 residues. Per the germline V gene, CDR1 is MGHRA and CDR2 is YSYEKL. In nucleotides, the CDR3 is TGCGCCAGCAGCCAGGCCACGGGGGGGAATAGCAATCAGCCCCAGCATTTT. Amino acid sequence: CASSQATGGNSNQPQHF.

The gene calls are TRBV4-2 and TRBJ1-4; the match to TRBD1 covers 8 bases. This CDR3 contains 16 residues. Germline values: CDR1 LGHNA, CDR2 YNFKEQ. V gave up 4 bases and J gave up 5 bases; unmatched junction bases: 9. Written as DNA, the CDR3 is TGTGCCAGCAGCCCCGGACAGGGAACTGGAAATGAAAAACTGTTTTTT. This codes for CASSPGQGTGNEKLFF.

This clone was observed a few times. The CDR3 bases are TGTGCCAGTAGTTCGGGGAAATATGGCTACACCTTC. It codes for CASSSGKYGYTF. The chain employs TRBV19 and TRBJ1-2, with D uncertain. Germline V gene lookup returns CDR1 LNHDA and CDR2 SQIVND (reference sequence). Trimming pared 5 bases from V and 5 bases from J, leaving 9 bases between. The CDR3 has 12 residues.

The genes are TRBV27 and TRBJ2-3, with 8 bases fitting TRBD2. The ends lost 5 bases at V and 0 bases at J; junction bases unmatched: 7. Per germline, CDR1 MNHEY and CDR2 SMNVEV (reference sequence). The CDR3 contains 16 residues. For the CDR3, the DNA is TGTGCCAGCAGTAGTAGGCGGGGGGCGAGCACAGATACGCAGTATTTT. This translates into CASSSRRGASTDTQYF.